The clone carrying this T cell receptor beta chain came up a few times. It may be a read error: a sequence one base away is much more abundant. This entry comes from a study of blood T cells in healthy people across ages. Through a sample-barcoded 5' primer and a J-beta primer mix, a second PCR was run for roughly 6 to 12 cycles. TCRdb processed the 5' RACE reads anew with MiXCR; each CDR3 protein has one entry. The table records more than 800,000 distinct CDR3 sequences, about 30% of them present only once. Looked up from germline, CDR1 is DFQATT and CDR2 is SNEGSKA (reference sequence). The length of the CDR3 is 13 residues.

The receptor's source is a woman of 80 years or more in good health. The sample was blood. The chain recombines TRBV20-1 with TRBJ2-7; 7 bases agree with TRBD2. CDR3 residues: CSARGGGTYGQYF. The CDR3 region has the DNA TGCAGTGCTAGAGGCGGGGGAACCTACGGGCAGTACTTC.